Listed here are 19 T cell receptor beta chains from one sample, sequenced in a study of T cell responses to AZD1222 COVID-19 vaccine. Method: immunoSEQ multiplex PCR; TCRdb's copy keeps in-frame clones and lacks some. Of 95,000 to 150,000 clones listed, 90% were seen once; the top ten hold around 7.8%. This specimen consisted of peripheral blood, obtained on day 0 of AZD1222 vaccination. The receptors come from an adult in good health.

This chain links TRBV14 with TRBJ2-3, with D possibly TRBD2 on 5 matching bases. CDR1 SGHDN and CDR2 FVKESK come from the germline V gene. The CDR3 spans 16 residues. The V and J ends lost 0 bases and 1 base respectively, with 11 bases between them. CDR3 sequence (DNA): TGTGCCAGCAGCCAAGAAAGAGGGTGGGGCACAGATACGCAGTATTTT. Encoded protein: CASSQERGWGTDTQYF.

The V and J genes are TRBV11-3 and TRBJ2-7; 8 bases are a match to TRBD1. The CDR3 length is 12 residues. Germline-derived CDR1 and CDR2 are SGHNT and YENEEA. The V gene end was trimmed by 5 bases and the J gene end by 6 bases; junction bases not matched to a gene: 3. CDR3 sequence reads: CASSKQGGEQYF. CDR3 bases: TGTGCCAGCAGCAAACAGGGGGGCGAGCAGTACTTC.

The genes are TRBV24-1 and TRBJ2-2; 10 bases are shared with TRBD1. The CDR3 is 17 amino acids. CDR1 is KGHDR and CDR2 is SFDVKD in the germline V gene. Trimming cost V 9 bases and J 2 bases; bases outside gene matches: 11. CDR3: CATRPGTGDDNTGELFF. CDR3 in DNA: TGTGCCACCCGTCCCGGGACAGGGGATGATAACACCGGGGAGCTGTTTTTT.

The V call is TRBV3-1 (or the pseudogene TRBV3-2), the J call TRBJ1-2; 11 bases align to TRBD1. V lost 2 bases to trimming and J lost 7 bases; unmatched junction nucleotides: 9. This CDR3 comprises 16 residues. Germline-derived CDR1 and CDR2 are LGHDT and YNNKEL (reference sequence). The chain's CDR3 is CASSQKGWTGGSGYTF. The DNA of the CDR3 is TGTGCCAGCAGCCAAAAGGGGTGGACAGGGGGCAGTGGCTACACCTTC.

The count of this clone is one. This chain joins TRBV3-1 (or the pseudogene TRBV3-2) and TRBJ1-4, with 9 bases aligning to TRBD1. Germline CDR1 and CDR2: LGHDT and YNNKEL (reference sequence). The CDR3 has 14 amino acids. The V gene end was trimmed by 5 bases and the J gene end by 5 bases; junction bases not matched to a gene: 3. CDR3 sequence reads: CASSVTGGNEKLFF. DNA for the CDR3: TGTGCCAGCAGCGTGACAGGGGGGAATGAAAAACTGTTTTTT.

The rearrangement links TRBV9 to TRBJ2-7; 11 nucleotides match TRBD1. The CDR3 spans 14 residues. With V trimmed by 0 bases and J by 7 bases, 3 bases remained unmatched. The germline V gene encodes CDR1 SGDLS and CDR2 YYNGEE. The DNA for the CDR3 is TGTGCCAGCAGCGTAGCTGGGACAGGGGGTGAGCAGTACTTC. It encodes CASSVAGTGGEQYF.

This clone was seen a handful of times. The chain recombines TRBV3-1 (or the pseudogene TRBV3-2) with TRBJ1-2; D unresolved. Germline values: CDR1 LGHDT, CDR2 YNNKEL (reference sequence). V was cut by 4 bases and J by 4 bases, with 4 bases left in between. This CDR3 comprises 11 residues. This CDR3 is CASSLGYGYTF. The DNA of the CDR3 is TGTGCCAGCAGCCTGGGCTATGGCTACACCTTC.

This CDR3 is CASSRDAQETQYF. In DNA form, the CDR3 reads TGTGCCAGCAGCCGGGACGCACAAGAGACCCAGTACTTC. The chain is built from TRBV5-4 and TRBJ2-5; either TRBD1 or TRBD2 may fit D (5 bases each). Deletions cut 4 bases from V and 2 bases from J, with 9 bases between. Germline-derived CDR1 and CDR2 are SGHNT and YYREEE (reference sequence). The CDR3 has 13 amino acids.

The chain combines TRBV2 with TRBJ2-7; possibly TRBD1 for D (6 bases). V lost 6 bases to trimming and J lost 2 bases, with 14 bases between them. CDR3 length equals 14 residues. Per germline, CDR1 SNHLY and CDR2 FYNNEI. In DNA, the CDR3 is TGTGCCAGCAGGACGGACAGCGCGGCCTACGAGCAGTACTTC. It yields the protein CASRTDSAAYEQYF.

The V and J genes are TRBV28 and TRBJ2-7, with D possibly being TRBD2 (5 bases). Germline V lookup: CDR1 MDHEN, CDR2 SYDVKM. V shed 4 bases and J shed 7 bases, with 14 bases lying between them. This CDR3 has 13 residues. The CDR3 protein is CASSWERRREQYF. DNA for the CDR3: TGTGCCAGCAGTTGGGAGAGGAGGAGGGAGCAGTACTTC.

The J gene is TRBJ2-2, the V gene TRBV5-1; D gene ambiguous. The CDR3 totals 14 residues. V was pared by 6 bases and J by 0 bases, with 9 bases between. From germline, CDR1 is SGHRS and CDR2 YFSETQ. The chain's CDR3 is CASKSGTNTGELFF. The CDR3 region has the DNA TGCGCCAGCAAGAGTGGAACGAACACCGGGGAGCTGTTTTTT.

A few counts support this clone. The V and J genes are TRBV27 and TRBJ2-1; D perhaps matches TRBD1 (7 bases). Trimming left V 6 bases short and J 0 bases short, with 15 bases between. The CDR3 consists of 16 residues. Per germline, CDR1 MNHEY and CDR2 SMNVEV (reference sequence). For the CDR3, the DNA is TGTGCCAGCAGATTAGGCGGGGACAGCTCCTACAATGAGCAGTTCTTC. It specifies CASRLGGDSSYNEQFF.

J is TRBJ2-7 and V is TRBV3-1 (or the pseudogene TRBV3-2); 8 bases line up with TRBD2. Per germline, CDR1 LGHDT and CDR2 YNNKEL (reference sequence). Germline trimming cut 1 base from V and 2 bases from J; bases unmatched to any gene: 4. This CDR3 contains 15 residues. The CDR3: CASSQVSSGPYEQYF. In DNA form, the CDR3 reads TGTGCCAGCAGCCAAGTCTCTAGCGGGCCCTACGAGCAGTACTTC.

The chain joins TRBV9 to TRBJ2-1, with unresolved D. Between the trimmed V and J ends, which lost 0 bases and 7 bases, there was a span of 14 bases. The CDR3 is 15 residues long. CDR1 SGDLS and CDR2 YYNGEE come from the germline V gene. CDR3 sequence reads: CASSVAAHLENEQFF. DNA of the CDR3: TGTGCCAGCAGCGTAGCTGCCCACCTAGAAAATGAGCAGTTCTTC. Filled out from reference TRBV9 and TRBJ2-1, the complete variable domain reads DSGVTQTPKHLITATGQRVTLRCSPRSGDLSVYWYQQSLDQGLQFLIQYYNGEERAKGNILERFSAQQFPDLHSELNLSSLELGDSALYFCASSVAAHLENEQFFGPGTRLTVL.

The rearrangement uses TRBV7-2 and TRBJ2-4; D is undetermined. The CDR3 consists of 14 residues. The V gene lost 2 bases and the J gene lost 0 bases, with 5 bases spanning the gap. Germline V gives CDR1 SGHTA, CDR2 FQGNSA. This CDR3 reads CASSLSLAKNIQYF. The DNA of the CDR3 is TGTGCCAGCAGCTTATCTCTAGCCAAAAACATTCAGTACTTC.

V and J are TRBV27 and TRBJ2-1; the D is unclear. The CDR3 extends over 11 amino acids. The V end was cut by 1 base, the J end by 9 bases, with 4 bases between. CDR1 and CDR2 from the germline V gene are MNHEY and SMNVEV (reference sequence). The CDR3: CASSLYGEQFF. DNA for the CDR3: TGTGCCAGCAGTTTATATGGTGAGCAGTTCTTC.

The gene calls are TRBV5-4 and TRBJ1-1; no firm D call. The ends were cut back, 0 bases at V and 1 base at J, with 10 bases in the middle. The CDR3 extends over 15 amino acids. Per the germline V gene, CDR1 is SGHNT and CDR2 is YYREEE (reference sequence). The chain's CDR3 is CASSLASGTNTEAFF. The CDR3 DNA sequence: TGTGCCAGCAGCTTGGCCTCGGGTACGAACACTGAAGCTTTCTTT.

The rearrangement uses TRBV9 and TRBJ1-5, with a tentative D call TRBD1 (6 bases). The CDR3 totals 15 residues. Germline V CDR1 and CDR2: SGDLS, YYNGEE. V lost 4 bases and J lost 2, with 13 bases in between. The CDR3 reads CASSPTGIGNQPQHF. Written as DNA, the CDR3 is TGTGCCAGCAGCCCAACAGGGATAGGCAATCAGCCCCAGCATTTT.

The rearrangement uses TRBV12-3 or TRBV12-4 and TRBJ2-1; tentatively, D is TRBD2 (6 bases). The V and J ends lost 5 bases and 8 bases respectively, with 13 bases between them. There are 13 residues in the CDR3. CDR3 protein: CASSPSSAHEQFF. The CDR3 DNA reads as TGTGCCAGCAGTCCATCTAGCGCGCATGAGCAGTTCTTC.